The subject of this entry is one TCR beta chain. Its antigen is still unknown. The sample originates from a study of cytomegalovirus exposure and HLA in healthy donors. Sequencing used immunoSEQ multiplex PCR; TCRdb keeps in-frame clones, though not all of them. The top ten clones hold about 3% of a sample with 68,000 or so clones, over 80% of them seen once. Deletions cut 0 bases from V and 4 bases from J, with 5 bases between. Germline assignment: CDR1 SGHTA and CDR2 FQGNSA. This CDR3 contains 13 residues. Study-wide findings and caveats: Researchers catalogued 160 or so TCR beta chains as cytomegalovirus-associated. Rare TCR sequences dominated, though some public TCRs recurred in many donors.

Sequenced: PBMCs. This chain uses TRBV7-2 with TRBJ2-3; D unresolved. The sequence came from a young man in good health and CMV-seronegative. The CDR3 DNA reads as TGTGCCAGCAGCTTAGCCACGGCAGATACGCAGTATTTT. As protein: CASSLATADTQYF.